The entry that follows covers one TCR beta chain sequence. The antigen remains undetermined. In germline, CDR1 is MNHEY, CDR2 SMNVEV (reference sequence). The CDR3 consists of 15 residues. V lost 1 base to trimming and J lost 3 bases, with 11 bases between them. The data are from a study of T cell responses to AZD1222 COVID-19 vaccine. Whole-study findings and limits: Spike-specific TCR breadth and depth grew following two AZD1222 doses. Mapped onto spike, vaccine-associated CD4 TCRs spanned it and were dominant at 160-218 and 743-854. Donors were largely white British and mainly female; clonal diversity was possibly underestimated.

Clones were sequenced by immunoSEQ multiplex PCR, and TCRdb holds only the in-frame ones, with some missing. The sample lists 150,000 or so clones, almost 90% occurring once. The receptor was isolated from an adult in good health. Here the sequenced sample was peripheral blood, taken on day 0 of AZD1222 vaccination. This sequence joins TRBV27 and TRBJ2-3; D is uncertain. CDR3 bases: TGTGCCAGCAGTTTATTTGGGTTGGGTACAGATACGCAGTATTTT. Residues: CASSLFGLGTDTQYF.